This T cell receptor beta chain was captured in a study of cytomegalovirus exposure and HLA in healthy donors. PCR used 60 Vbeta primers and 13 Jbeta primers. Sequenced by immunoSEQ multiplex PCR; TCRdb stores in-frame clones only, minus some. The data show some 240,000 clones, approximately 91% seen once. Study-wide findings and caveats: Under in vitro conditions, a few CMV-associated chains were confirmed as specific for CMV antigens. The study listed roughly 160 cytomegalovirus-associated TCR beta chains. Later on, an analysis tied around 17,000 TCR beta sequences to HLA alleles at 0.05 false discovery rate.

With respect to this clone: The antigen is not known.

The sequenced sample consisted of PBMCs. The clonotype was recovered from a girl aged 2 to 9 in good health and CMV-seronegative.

CDR3 coding DNA: TGTGCCAGCACCTTAGAACAGGGGGCAGGGTACAATGAGCAGTTCTTC. Protein product: CASTLEQGAGYNEQFF. The gene calls are TRBV28 and TRBJ2-1; the match to TRBD1 covers 9 bases. Germline CDR1 MDHEN, CDR2 SYDVKM. V was pared by 7 bases and J by 4 bases, with 11 bases of the junction left unmatched. This CDR3 has 16 amino acids.